Below, one TCR beta chain is given with its context. Its antigen remains unknown. The data were obtained in a study of T cell repertoires in cytomegalovirus infection. Germline V gene sequence: CDR1 MNHEY, CDR2 SVGAGI. The junction had 8 bases not matched to a gene; V was cut back by 2 bases and J by 0 bases. The CDR3 consists of 18 residues. TCRdb ran MiXCR on the reads and lists one entry per CDR3 protein. The sample has a few hundred thousand distinct CDR3 sequences; just under 25% are singletons. This receptor was identified in a human donor in good health (CMV status not recorded). Some clones in this sample may be carry-over from other donors' samples. This chain joins TRBV6-5 and TRBJ2-5, with 11 bases aligning to TRBD2. Specimen: cultured PBMCs, collected from culture after CMV antigen stimulation. The CDR3 loop reads CASSYRQTSGRYQETQYF. CDR3 nucleotide sequence: TGTGCCAGCAGTTACCGACAAACTAGCGGGAGATACCAAGAGACCCAGTACTTC.